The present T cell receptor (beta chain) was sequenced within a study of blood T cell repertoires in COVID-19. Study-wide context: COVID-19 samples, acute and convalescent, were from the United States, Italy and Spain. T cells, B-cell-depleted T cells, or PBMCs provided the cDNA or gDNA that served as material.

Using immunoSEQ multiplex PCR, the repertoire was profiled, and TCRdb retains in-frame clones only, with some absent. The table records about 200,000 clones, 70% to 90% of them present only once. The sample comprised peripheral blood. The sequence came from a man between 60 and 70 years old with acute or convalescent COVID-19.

The CDR3 sequence is CASKTPGGTGETQYF. The CDR3 DNA is TGTGCCAGCAAAACCCCGGGAGGAACGGGAGAGACCCAGTACTTC. The chain has TRBV6-6 and TRBJ2-5; 7 nucleotides line up with TRBD2. J was trimmed by 4 bases and V by 7 bases; bases with no gene match: 12. The CDR3 contains 15 residues. Germline V gives CDR1 MNHNY, CDR2 SVGAGI (reference sequence).